This is a list of T cell receptor beta chains from one sample in a study of blood T cell repertoires in COVID-19. Assay used: immunoSEQ multiplex PCR; TCRdb lists only in-frame clones, some missing. The repertoire holds about 320,000 clones, with 89% as singletons. Specimen: peripheral blood. These receptors came from a man aged 18 to 35 who had recovered from COVID-19. The CDR3 runs from the conserved cysteine through the conserved F or W. A D gene is named only where the DNA matches it firmly. A clone size is listed for some rows: how often the clone was seen (once, few, many), or a class if it is expanded.

cdr3_nt	cdr3_aa	d_call	v_call	j_call	clone_size
TGTGCCAGCAGCCAAGCGGGGACTTATACCTACAATGAGCAGTTCTTC	CASSQAGTYTYNEQFF	.	TRBV3-1/TRBV3-2	TRBJ2-1	.
TGTGCCAGCAGCCCCGCAGGGGGCACTGGGGCCAACGTCCTGACTTTC	CASSPAGGTGANVLTF	TRBD1	TRBV3-1/TRBV3-2	TRBJ2-6	.
TGTGCCAGCAGCTTAAATCCGGGGGAGGGCGAGCAGTACTTC	CASSLNPGEGEQYF	TRBD2	TRBV7-9	TRBJ2-7	few
TGTGCCAGCAGCTGGGGACAGGGGGCGGAAGCTTTCTTT	CASSWGQGAEAFF	TRBD1	TRBV5-4	TRBJ1-1	few
TGTGCCAGCAGCGTATATGCTGAATACCGGAATGAGCAGTTCTTC	CASSVYAEYRNEQFF	.	TRBV9	TRBJ2-1	.
TGTGCCAGCAGCCAAGGTAGCTTCTCCACTGAAGCTTTCTTT	CASSQGSFSTEAFF	.	TRBV3-1/TRBV3-2	TRBJ1-1	.
TGTGCTAGTGGGCCCGGGACAGGGCCCTACGAGCAGTACTTC	CASGPGTGPYEQYF	TRBD1	TRBV12-5	TRBJ2-7	.
TGTGCCAGCAGTTACGCGCCCGGACACCTGTCCGAGCAGTACTTC	CASSYAPGHLSEQYF	.	TRBV6-5	TRBJ2-7	.
TGTGCCAGCAGTCCAGGGGAAAAACTGTTTTTT	CASSPGEKLFF	.	TRBV2	TRBJ1-4	.
TGCGCCAGCAGCCACCCGACAGACTACGAGCAGTACTTC	CASSHPTDYEQYF	.	TRBV4-1	TRBJ2-7	.
TGTGCCATCAGTGGGCATCAAACCTACGAGCAGTACTTC	CAISGHQTYEQYF	.	TRBV10-3	TRBJ2-7	.
TGTGCCAGCAGCCACCTCAACCTTAGCGGGAGAACGGGAGAGCAGTACTTC	CASSHLNLSGRTGEQYF	TRBD2	TRBV4-2	TRBJ2-7	.
TGCGCCAGCAGCTCCCGACAGGGAAAGGGGGAGACCCAGTACTTC	CASSSRQGKGETQYF	TRBD1	TRBV5-1	TRBJ2-5	.
TGTGCCAGCAGCACAAAGACAGGGGGGGCTAGTGAGCAGTTCTTC	CASSTKTGGASEQFF	TRBD1	TRBV7-9	TRBJ2-1	.
TGCGCCAGCAGCTTTAACCGGGCGGGCGAGCAGTACTTC	CASSFNRAGEQYF	.	TRBV5-1	TRBJ2-7	.
TGTGCCAGCAGCTTTCGCGTTCTTTGCAGGGGTTGGCATTTT	CASSFRVLCRGWHF	.	TRBV21-1	TRBJ1-1	.
TGTGCCAGCAGCGTTACCCCCACAGGGGGTTATTTGAAGAACACTGAAGCTTTCTTT	CASSVTPTGGYLKNTEAFF	TRBD1	TRBV9	TRBJ1-1	.
TGCGCCAGCAGCCAAGTAGAAAGGGGAACTGAAGCTTTCTTT	CASSQVERGTEAFF	.	TRBV4-1	TRBJ1-1	few
TGTGCCAGCTCACCACCGGGAGACCGAATCACAGATACGCAGTATTTT	CASSPPGDRITDTQYF	.	TRBV18	TRBJ2-3	.
TGTGCCAGCAGCCCTTTAGCGGGAGGCTACGAGCAGTACTTC	CASSPLAGGYEQYF	TRBD2	TRBV14	TRBJ2-7	.
TGTGCTAGTGGCAAGGAGACAGGGGGAAATGAAAAACTGTTTTTT	CASGKETGGNEKLFF	TRBD1	TRBV12-5	TRBJ1-4	.
TGTGCCAGCAGCCAAGGTCGGGGGTCCACCGGGGAGCTGTTTTTT	CASSQGRGSTGELFF	.	TRBV3-1/TRBV3-2	TRBJ2-2	.
TGTGCCAGCCAATCACAGGTGAACACTGAAGCTTTCTTT	CASQSQVNTEAFF	.	TRBV11-1	TRBJ1-1	.
TGTGCCAGCAGCTTCCGGGATCATGGCTACACCTTC	CASSFRDHGYTF	.	TRBV7-2	TRBJ1-2	.
TGTGCCAGCAGCGTAGAGCGGGACAGGGGCATTAGCTCTGGGGCCAACGTCCTGACTTTC	CASSVERDRGISSGANVLTF	TRBD1	TRBV9	TRBJ2-6	.
TGTGCCAGCAGCTCCGACCTAGTTCAGCCCCAGCATTTT	CASSSDLVQPQHF	.	TRBV3-1/TRBV3-2	TRBJ1-5	.
TGTGCCAGCAGCCCGGGACAGGGGGACACTGAAGCTTTCTTT	CASSPGQGDTEAFF	TRBD1	TRBV6-5	TRBJ1-1	.
TGTGCCAGCAGCTTAAACCCCAACGGGAACACTGAAGCTTTCTTT	CASSLNPNGNTEAFF	.	TRBV7-3	TRBJ1-1	.
TGTGCCAGCAGCTTGCTTGGGGGGATGGATAATTCACCCCTCCACTTT	CASSLLGGMDNSPLHF	.	TRBV5-4	TRBJ1-6	.
TGTGCCAGTATGACAGGCTACTATGGCTACACCTTC	CASMTGYYGYTF	.	TRBV19	TRBJ1-2	.
TGTGCCAGCAGACTAGGGGGGGCCAGCACAGATACGCAGTATTTT	CASRLGGASTDTQYF	.	TRBV27	TRBJ2-3	once
TGTGCCAGCAGCCTAGGGGGAGAGAATGAGCAGTTCTTC	CASSLGGENEQFF	.	TRBV27	TRBJ2-1	.
TGTGCCAGCAGTTTTTCGGGGTTTGGGCAGTTCTTC	CASSFSGFGQFF	.	TRBV12-3/TRBV12-4	TRBJ2-1	.
TGTGCCAGCAGTTACTCCCGGGGCTACGAGCAGTACTTC	CASSYSRGYEQYF	.	TRBV6-6	TRBJ2-7	.
TGTGCCAGCAGCAGCGGGACTAGCGGGATTTACTACGAGCAGTACTTC	CASSSGTSGIYYEQYF	TRBD2	TRBV14	TRBJ2-7	once
TGTGCCAGCAGTGAACGACAGGGGGCCTACGAGCAGTACTTC	CASSERQGAYEQYF	TRBD1	TRBV6-1	TRBJ2-7	.
TGTGCCAGCAGCTTCTCGGCCAATGACATCCAAGGCTACACCTTC	CASSFSANDIQGYTF	.	TRBV5-5	TRBJ1-2	.
TGTGCCAGTAGGCAACAACCCGCGGCAACTGAAGCTTTCTTT	CASRQQPAATEAFF	.	TRBV19	TRBJ1-1	.
TGTGCCAGCAGTTACACACCCTCGGGGACTAGTTACGAGCAGTACTTC	CASSYTPSGTSYEQYF	TRBD2	TRBV6-6	TRBJ2-7	.
TGTGCCAGTAGTATTGAGACAGGGGCTACCTACGAGCAGTACTTC	CASSIETGATYEQYF	TRBD1	TRBV19	TRBJ2-7	.
TGTGCCAGCAGTTTCCCCGTAACCTTC	CASSFPVTF	.	TRBV2	TRBJ1-2	.
TGTGCCAGTCGAGAGAGGGTCGGGGGGGGCCAGCCCCAGCATTTT	CASRERVGGGQPQHF	.	TRBV19	TRBJ1-5	.
TGTGCCAGCAGCCGGGACTACTCAACCGGGGAGCTGTTTTTT	CASSRDYSTGELFF	TRBD2	TRBV11-2	TRBJ2-2	.
TGCAGTGCCCAGGGGGACGAGCAGTACTTC	CSAQGDEQYF	TRBD1	TRBV20-1	TRBJ2-7	.
TGTGCCAGCAGTTTAATCGGCGGCCAAGAGACCCAGTACTTC	CASSLIGGQETQYF	.	TRBV27	TRBJ2-5	.
TGTGCCAGCAGCCAAGAGCCTAGCGGGACCTACGAGCAGTACTTC	CASSQEPSGTYEQYF	TRBD2	TRBV14	TRBJ2-7	once
TGCAGTGCTAGTGCCTCGACAGGAAACACTGAAGCTTTCTTT	CSASASTGNTEAFF	.	TRBV20-1	TRBJ1-1	.
TGTGCCAGCAGCGTACCTAGCGGGGTTGCGGATACGCAGTATTTT	CASSVPSGVADTQYF	TRBD2	TRBV9	TRBJ2-3	.
TGTGCCAGCAGTTCCGACAGGACTGAAGCTTTCTTT	CASSSDRTEAFF	.	TRBV7-9	TRBJ1-1	.
TGTGCCAGTAGTATTTTGGCTGTTGGGGGCTCCTATGGCTACACCTTC	CASSILAVGGSYGYTF	.	TRBV19	TRBJ1-2	once
TGTGCCAGCAGCACAGGACAGGGGTCCTACAATGAGCAGTTCTTC	CASSTGQGSYNEQFF	TRBD1	TRBV5-4	TRBJ2-1	once
TGTGCCAGTAGTATAAAGTATGGCTCACCCCTCCACTTT	CASSIKYGSPLHF	.	TRBV19	TRBJ1-6	.